This TCR beta chain was recorded in a study of cytomegalovirus exposure and HLA in healthy donors (TCRdb year 2017). With regard to the full study: An earlier analysis of a few hundred of the donors reported around 280 Gb of sequence data and 117 million unique TCR beta sequences obtained from some 200 million T cells. An early release that covered around 590 HLA-typed donors contained about 300 gigabases of sequencing data and 65 million to 100 million unique TCR sequences. The genetic ancestry cluster associated with self-reported Caucasian donors included about four fifths of the 398 genotyped donors. The study aimed to test whether signatures of past pathogen exposure could be identified by cataloging public T cell receptors. The study profiled the T cell repertoires of more than 500 subjects by immunosequencing and related them to cytomegalovirus serostatus. A separate validation cohort of approximately 120 different subjects was used in addition to the roughly 720-subject first cohort. To predict cytomegalovirus infection status, the study brought together high-throughput TCR immunosequencing, statistical association of individual TCRs with disease status, and machine learning. To study patterns of TCR occurrence, a later analysis re-analyzed previously published TCR beta repertoires from hundreds of donors and added high-resolution HLA genotyping. Rather than using new phenotypic data, the later analysis identified candidate immune exposures from TCR beta sequences and from how often those sequences occurred across donors. To decide whether each TCR beta V gene segment behaved as functional or pseudogenic, an earlier analysis of 587 of the donors relied on high-throughput TCR beta sequencing. Donor age, sex, ethnicity and CMV serostatus were compiled alongside the repertoire data. A later genetic analysis used genome-wide SNP genotypes for about 60% of the roughly 670 donors, treating that subset as a discovery cohort. All discovery cohort repertoires had been generated using a single sequencing platform. HLA typing covered class I and class II loci at four-digit resolution. Typing coverage varied by locus: about 620-630 donors for A, B, C, DRB1 and DQB1; around 560 for DQA1; around 610 for DPA1; around 450 for DPB1. Roughly five DR-DQ haplotypes were handled as single units for association and clustering, since linkage in the cohort was strong. Among some 400 genotyped donors of the cohort, an average of approximately 240,000 unique TCR beta nucleotide sequences was sequenced per donor, of which approximately 19% were non-productive.

The library was prepared using the immunoSEQ multiplex PCR assay. For the multiplex PCR, a mixture combining 60 forward primers for TCR Vbeta segments and 13 reverse primers for TCR Jbeta segments was used. The CDR3 region of rearranged TCR beta genes was amplified from genomic DNA with a multiplex PCR assay. On the Illumina HiSeq System, the amplified TCR beta libraries were sequenced as 87-base-pair reads. The paper's processing steps were these. A later analysis tallied tens of millions of unique TCR beta chains across the 666 repertoires, and some 10 million of those chains were shared by two or more donors. Raw reads were error-corrected and collapsed into unique sequences by a nearest-neighbor algorithm in which closely related sequences were merged to remove PCR and sequencing errors. Alignment of CDR3 sequences to IMGT reference sequences was used to assign V, D and J gene segments. For a sequence to be retained, a match of at least six nucleotides was required to both a V gene segment and a J gene segment. Rearrangements were called productive when the CDR3 lacked stop codons and stayed in frame with V and J; all others were non-productive. CDR3 was defined according to IMGT convention as the region running from the second conserved V-encoded cysteine to the conserved J-encoded phenylalanine. Sequences without an unambiguous match to a single V gene segment were excluded from the earlier analysis of about 600 of the donors. In an earlier analysis of 450 to 700 of the donors, V segments were called functional above 56.7% productive rearrangements and were called segregating when the between-donor standard deviation exceeded 5%. A statistical classification framework was developed to diagnose cytomegalovirus status using the catalog of TCR beta chain sequences. V and J gene assignment, in a later analysis, came from comparing TCR nucleotide sequences with IMGT/GENE-DB human TR gene sequences. Using the TCRdist pipeline, a later analysis assigned CDR3 sequences along with most-parsimonious VDJ recombination scenarios. In a later analysis, each TCR beta chain was defined by its CDR3 amino acid sequence together with its V-gene family, and reads without a unique V-gene family were excluded. As a way to deal with suspected cross-contamination and a sequencing artifact, a later analysis dropped roughly 600 nucleotide sequences that were highly shared and had low generation probability. For each public chain, a later analysis derived a clonal expansion index from normalized ranks of inferred template counts within each repertoire. A later analysis computed generation probabilities with a VDJ recombination model fitted to out-of-frame rearrangements, and checked the results against IGoR. A later analysis scored TCR-TCR, TCR-HLA and TCR-CMV co-occurrence with hypergeometric tests, applying a repertoire-size bias correction to TCR pairs. To estimate false discovery rates, a later analysis permuted the HLA or CMV assignments 20 times. In a later analysis, co-occurring TCRs were grouped using DBSCAN, with TCRdist sequence similarity added in when clustering inside HLA-allele-positive subsets. For co-occurrence clustering, repertoires with fewer than 30,000 or more than 120,000 public chains were excluded, along with 5 or 6 repertoires with anomalous nucleotide sharing. Held by TCRdb, this immuneACCESS table contains in-frame sequences only and omits some clones. Under half of the omission traces to an unresolved V gene where checked; the cause of the rest is unknown. V and J calls and clone size come straight from that table; D and trimming were deduced from the DNA. The sample records 100,000 or so clones, around two thirds of which are singletons. The ten top clones hold less than 4.5% of the sample.

Note on this clone: This receptor's antigen is unknown. No clone much larger than this one lies a single base away; base qualities are absent.

Broad study findings and their caveats: V-gene and J-gene trimming of TCR beta chains was associated with a missense DCLRE1C variant in a later genetic analysis, and the association was replicated in an independent cohort. Immune exposure information for the cohort was limited to CMV serostatus. Only TCR beta chains were sequenced in this cohort, and the absence of alpha or paired-chain data limited detectable features. In a later analysis, some 17,000 TCR beta sequences were associated with specific HLA alleles at a false discovery rate of 0.05. Broadly in line with IMGT annotations, most TCR beta V segments showed up in productive rearrangements about 87% or about 30% of the time in an earlier analysis of 587 of the donors. A further reported finding was that TCR beta sequences accurately predicted the HLA-A and HLA-B alleles for most subjects in the first cohort. In vitro tests confirmed that three of the cytomegalovirus-associated TCR beta chains recognize cytomegalovirus antigens. In the study, some 160 TCR beta chains were listed as associated with cytomegalovirus. In a later genetic analysis, fewer N-insertions in productive TCRs were reported among donors in an Asian-associated ancestry cluster than the roughly 710-donor mean. The authors suggested that the approach could potentially be extended to other disease states and immunological phenotypes. Correlated functional status among segregating V segments might reflect linkage disequilibrium, but an unknown experimental factor could not be ruled out. A group of highly shared sequence variants was considered likely to be a technical artifact of the sequencing pipeline. When HLA alleles, especially DR and DQ, strongly co-occurred, TCR associations were difficult to assign to individual alleles. According to a later analysis, TCR association rates differed among HLA loci, with DRB1 alleles showing the most associated TCRs and HLA-C alleles showing the fewest. In a later analysis, several top co-occurrence clusters were reported to appear linked to parvovirus B19, influenza, CMV and Epstein-Barr virus. Seventeen rarely observed V segments, including chromosome 9 orphons, were excluded from the earlier analysis of several hundred of the donors because counts were too low. A later analysis found that HLA-associated TCR beta chains were more clonally expanded and had lower generation probabilities than equally common non-associated chains. According to a later analysis, most CMV-associated TCR beta chains appeared to be HLA-restricted, and the HLA associations seemed to be driven largely by CMV exposure. Across donors, most TCR sequences were observed very rarely, whereas some public TCRs were present in many individuals. In both the original and validation cohorts, the classifier was reported to diagnose cytomegalovirus status with high specificity and sensitivity. Some IMGT-functional V segments, including TRBV6-2 and TRBV6-3, could not be distinguished by the 87-base-pair reads and were therefore excluded. Because HLA typing was unavailable for some donors at each locus, only the typed subset was used in association tests. Sequencing depth was assumed to be roughly uniform across donors in the presence/absence analyses, though that assumption may not hold.

The CDR3 sequence holds 15 residues, the cysteine and phenylalanine included. Only CDR3 DNA remains: 45 bases, in frame from the first base. The germline V gene sets CDR1 to SGHTA and CDR2 to FQGNSA. Relative to germline, V is missing 5 bases and J is missing 5 bases, with 7 bases of the junction outside any gene match. The cohort consisted of hundreds of healthy bone marrow donors. At the time of sampling, all cohort members were nominally healthy, though unrecorded immune exposures were likely present. The donor was CMV seropositive and belonged to the group of 250 to 300 seropositive cohort members. A peripheral blood sample was provided by each donor, and peripheral blood mononuclear cells were used for TCR beta sequencing. Genomic DNA extraction from the blood cell samples was performed with the Qiagen DNeasy Blood Extraction Kit.

The source material was PBMCs. This receptor chain uses TRBV7-2 and TRBJ2-3, with 10 bases in between that match TRBD1. The sequence derives from a man aged 25-45 years in good health and CMV-seropositive. The CDR3 in this case is CASSPRQGAGDTQYF. The nucleotides are TGTGCCAGCAGCCCAAGACAGGGGGCAGGAGATACGCAGTATTTT.